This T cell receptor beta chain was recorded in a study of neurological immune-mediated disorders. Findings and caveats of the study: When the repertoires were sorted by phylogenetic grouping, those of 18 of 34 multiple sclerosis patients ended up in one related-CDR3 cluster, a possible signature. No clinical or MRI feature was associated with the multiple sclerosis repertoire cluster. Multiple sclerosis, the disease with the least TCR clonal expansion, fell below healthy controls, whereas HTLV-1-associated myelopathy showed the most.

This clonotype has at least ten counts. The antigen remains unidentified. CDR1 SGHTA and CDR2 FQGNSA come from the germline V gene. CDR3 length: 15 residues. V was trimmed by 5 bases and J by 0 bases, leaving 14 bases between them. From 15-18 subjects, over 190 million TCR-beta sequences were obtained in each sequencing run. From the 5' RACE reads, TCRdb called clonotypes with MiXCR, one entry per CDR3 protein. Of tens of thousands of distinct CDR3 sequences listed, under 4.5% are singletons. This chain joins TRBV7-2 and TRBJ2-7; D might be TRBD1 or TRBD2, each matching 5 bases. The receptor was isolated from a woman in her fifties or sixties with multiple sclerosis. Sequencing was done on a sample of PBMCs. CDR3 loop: CASSATGTYSYEQYF. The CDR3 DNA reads TGTGCCAGCAGCGCCACCGGGACGTACTCCTACGAGCAGTACTTC.